The text below deals with one T cell receptor (beta chain). V shed 2 bases and J shed 5 bases, with 12 bases lying between them. The germline V gene has CDR1 ENHRY and CDR2 SYGVKD. CDR3 length: 14 residues. This specimen belongs to a study of control samples from healthy donors and cancer patients. Sequenced by immunoSEQ multiplex PCR; TCRdb stores in-frame clones only, minus some. The sample includes over 80,000 clones, 79% of them seen just once. The sequenced sample consisted of blood. This clonotype was sampled from a woman aged 25 to 39 in good health. V gene TRBV10-3 combines with J gene TRBJ1-1; D ambiguous. The CDR3 region has the DNA TGTGCCATCAGTGAGACGGGAGGCGTAACTGAAGCTTTCTTT. Protein product: CAISETGGVTEAFF.